One and the same sample provided the 19 T cell receptor beta chains below, sequenced in a study of cytotoxic CD8 clonotypes in ibrutinib-treated CLL. The method was immunoSEQ multiplex PCR; TCRdb's version includes in-frame clones alone and lacks a portion of them. The sample consists of approximately 200,000 clones, approximately 72% of them appearing once. Material: PBMCs, obtained after 24 months of ibrutinib treatment. These receptors were taken from a human donor with chronic lymphocytic leukemia.

The chain links TRBV15 to TRBJ2-3; no clear D gene. CDR1 and CDR2 (germline): LNHNV, YYDKDF (reference sequence). The CDR3 is 16 amino acids. V was clipped by 5 bases and J by 2 bases, with 17 bases between them. The CDR3 protein is CATSPRSGFLTDTQYF. The CDR3 nucleotides read TGTGCCACCAGCCCCCGTTCGGGTTTCCTCACAGATACGCAGTATTTT.

The gene calls are TRBV18 and TRBJ1-4; D may be TRBD1 (6 bases). Germline V lookup: CDR1 KGHSH, CDR2 LQKENI. Trimming shortened V by 6 bases and J by 4 bases, and 12 bases separated the two germline ends. The CDR3 is 14 amino acids. The CDR3 nucleotides are TGTGCCAGCTCTCCCGTGGACAGTAATGAAAAACTGTTTTTT. It codes for CASSPVDSNEKLFF.

This clone was observed a few times. The chain carries TRBV28 and TRBJ2-2, with 8 bases identical to TRBD2. The CDR3 loop spans 13 amino acids. The ends lost 6 bases at V and 7 bases at J; junction bases unmatched: 4. CDR1 and CDR2 from the germline V gene are MDHEN and SYDVKM. This chain's CDR3 is CASRTGRVGELFF. The CDR3, as DNA: TGTGCCAGCAGAACCGGGAGGGTCGGGGAGCTGTTTTTT.

V and J are TRBV30 and TRBJ2-3; 8 bases line up with TRBD2. The CDR3 contains 15 residues. Germline values: CDR1 GTSNPN, CDR2 SVGIG (reference sequence). V trimming: 1 base; J trimming: 4 bases; junction bases outside the gene matches: 7. The CDR3 is CAWSAGGGRPDTQYF. CDR3 DNA: TGTGCCTGGAGTGCCGGGGGGGGGCGGCCAGATACGCAGTATTTT.

This chain joins TRBV21-1 and TRBJ2-5. TRBV21-1 is classified as a pseudogene. There are 13 residues in the CDR3. For the CDR3, the DNA is TGTGCCAGCAGCAAACGGCGTCGGGAGACCCAGTACTTC. The encoded protein is CASSKRRRETQYF.

V gene TRBV11-2 combines with J gene TRBJ1-1; D is unresolved. Germline assignment: CDR1 SGHAT and CDR2 FQNNGV. There are 14 residues in the CDR3. Trimming pared 6 bases from V and 0 bases from J, leaving 11 bases between. DNA for the CDR3: TGTGCCAGCAGGATTAGTTTTATGAACACTGAAGCTTTCTTT. Amino acid sequence: CASRISFMNTEAFF.

This clone was seen a few times. The chain carries TRBV12-5 and TRBJ2-1; D uncertain. This CDR3 has 13 residues. From germline, CDR1 is LGHNT and CDR2 FRNRAP. The V and J ends lost 6 bases and 7 bases respectively, with 13 bases between them. The CDR3 here is CASGPLSRNEQFF. The DNA of the CDR3 is TGTGCTAGTGGCCCCCTAAGTCGGAATGAGCAGTTCTTC.

This clone was detected a few times. V and J are TRBV19 and TRBJ1-4; tentatively, D is TRBD1 (6 bases). The V and J ends lost 3 bases and 6 bases respectively, with 23 bases between them. CDR3 length: 18 amino acids. In germline, CDR1 is LNHDA, CDR2 SQIVND (reference sequence). DNA of the CDR3: TGTGCCAGTAGTATGGGTTTCAGAACTCAGGGGAACTATGAAAAACTGTTTTTT. It translates to CASSMGFRTQGNYEKLFF.

V and J are TRBV18 and TRBJ2-2; D unclear. The length of the CDR3 is 18 residues. The V and J ends lost 4 bases and 3 bases respectively, with 21 bases between them. Per the germline V gene, CDR1 is KGHSH and CDR2 is LQKENI. In DNA, the CDR3 is TGTGCCAGCTCACTATTGGTGGGATTGAGTCCCCACACCGGGGAGCTGTTTTTT. Translation: CASSLLVGLSPHTGELFF.

The chain joins TRBV2 to TRBJ2-7; D tentatively reads TRBD1 or TRBD2 (6 bases each). V was trimmed by 7 bases and J by 0 bases, leaving 22 bases between them. This CDR3 contains 17 residues. CDR1 and CDR2 from the germline V gene are SNHLY and FYNNEI. CDR3 bases: TGTGCCAGCAAGGGGGTACCGGGACTCAAACACTCCTACGAGCAGTACTTC. Its translation: CASKGVPGLKHSYEQYF.

The chain employs TRBV7-8 and TRBJ1-1; D might be TRBD1 (5 bases). Trimming shortened V by 5 bases and J by 1 base, and 17 bases separated the two germline ends. There are 16 residues in the CDR3. CDR1 is SGHVS, CDR2 FQNEAQ, per germline. The CDR3 region is CASSHPQYGANTEAFF. CDR3 in DNA: TGTGCCAGCAGCCACCCCCAGTATGGGGCGAACACTGAAGCTTTCTTT. Based on the CDR3 plus reference TRBV7-8 and TRBJ1-1, the full variable domain is GAGVSQSPRYKVAKRGQDVALRCDPISGHVSLFWYQQALGQGPEFLTYFQNEAQLDKSGLPSDRFFAERPEGSVSTLKIQRTQQEDSAVYLCASSHPQYGANTEAFFGQGTRLTVV.

This clone was detected only a few times. The J gene is TRBJ2-3, the V gene TRBV18; D uncertain. CDR3 size: 13 residues. V lost 1 base to trimming and J lost 3 bases, with 5 bases between them. Germline assignment: CDR1 KGHSH and CDR2 LQKENI. This chain's CDR3 is CASSPLGTDTQYF. For the CDR3, the DNA is TGTGCCAGCTCACCACTGGGGACAGATACGCAGTATTTT.

The V gene is TRBV27, the J gene TRBJ2-3; D is ambiguous. Germline values: CDR1 MNHEY, CDR2 SMNVEV (reference sequence). The CDR3 totals 15 residues. V shed 1 base and J shed 6 bases, with 14 bases lying between them. The CDR3 DNA reads as TGTGCCAGCAGTTTATATGGACCTTTAGGGGATACGCAGTATTTT. As protein: CASSLYGPLGDTQYF.

The chain uses TRBV18 and TRBJ2-5; possible D gene TRBD2, 5 bases. With 3 bases removed from V and 1 base from J, the gap between germline ends came to 9 bases. This CDR3 is 14 amino acids long. The germline V gene encodes CDR1 KGHSH and CDR2 LQKENI. The CDR3 protein is CASSPSSVQETQYF. The CDR3 bases are TGTGCCAGCTCACCGAGTAGCGTCCAAGAGACCCAGTACTTC.

CDR3 loop: CASSLAAGGAYEQYF. The CDR3 nucleotides are TGTGCCAGCAGCTTGGCTGCGGGAGGGGCCTACGAGCAGTACTTC. V and J are TRBV5-6 and TRBJ2-7; 9 nucleotides line up with TRBD2. Germline V gene sequence: CDR1 SGHDT, CDR2 YYEEEE. V shed 0 bases and J 2 bases; nucleotides not matched to a gene: 3. This CDR3 is 15 amino acids long.

This rearrangement joins TRBV7-9 to TRBJ2-7, with no clear D. CDR3 length: 15 residues. The V gene's germline CDR1 is SEHNR and CDR2 FQNEAQ (reference sequence). The ends were cut back, 6 bases at V and 2 bases at J, with 17 bases in the middle. The CDR3 reads CASRGLSSNPYEQYF. The DNA for the CDR3 is TGTGCCAGCAGGGGGTTAAGCAGCAACCCCTACGAGCAGTACTTC. Full variable domain (remainder filled in from reference TRBV7-9 and TRBJ2-7): DTGVSQNPRHKITKRGQNVTFRCDPISEHNRLYWYRQTLGQGPEFLTYFQNEAQLEKSRLLSDRFSAERPKGSFSTLEIQRTEQGDSAMYLCASRGLSSNPYEQYFGPGTRLTVT.

V usage is TRBV19 and J usage is TRBJ2-1; the D gene is possibly TRBD2 (5 bases). Trimming cost V 6 bases and J 8 bases, with 8 bases left between them. The CDR3 runs 11 residues. Germline CDR1 is LNHDA and CDR2 is SQIVND (reference sequence). The CDR3 region has the DNA TGTGCCAGTAGAGCGGACTATGAGCAGTTCTTC. This codes for CASRADYEQFF. The whole variable domain, filled in from reference TRBV19 and TRBJ2-1, reads DGGITQSPKYLFRKEGQNVTLSCEQNLNHDAMYWYRQDPGQGLRLIYYSQIVNDFQKGDIAEGYSVSREKKESFPLTVTSAQKNPTAFYLCASRADYEQFFGPGTRLTVL.

The chain carries TRBV5-8 and TRBJ1-2; possibly TRBD1 for D (5 bases). The CDR3 is made up of 12 amino acids. V was trimmed by 3 bases and J by 8 bases, leaving 11 bases between them. Germline V gene sequence: CDR1 SGHTS, CDR2 YDEGEE. Here the CDR3 reads CASSWGGPGYTF. The CDR3 coding sequence is TGTGCCAGCAGCTGGGGGGGTCCGGGCTACACCTTC.

In its sample, this clone was seen once. V usage is TRBV19 and J usage is TRBJ2-5; 9 nucleotides agree with TRBD2. CDR3 length: 16 residues. V was pared by 5 bases and J by 5 bases, with 12 bases of the junction left unmatched. Germline V gives CDR1 LNHDA, CDR2 SQIVND (reference sequence). The CDR3 coding sequence is TGTGCCAGTAGTGGTATACGGGCGGGAGGGGAGGAGACCCAGTACTTC. Encoded protein: CASSGIRAGGEETQYF.